The clone carrying this T cell receptor (beta chain) has just a few counts. Germline-derived CDR1 and CDR2 are MDHEN and SYDVKM. V was trimmed by 7 bases and J by 7 bases, leaving 19 bases between them. The CDR3 contains 14 residues. This entry is derived from a study of blood T cell repertoires in COVID-19. As for the study in general: Material from acute and convalescent COVID-19 was sourced from the United States, Italy and Spain. T cells, B-cell-depleted T cells, or PBMCs provided the cDNA or gDNA that served as material.

Authors' methods: Reference gene primer amplification in the assay estimated nucleated cell counts. This table comes from immunoSEQ multiplex PCR, and its TCRdb copy is limited to in-frame clones, with some not included. D and trimming were read from the DNA, whereas the V and J calls and clone size are those reported in that table. Of some 290,000 clones in the sample, approximately 87% are singletons; the top ten hold roughly 4.6%. The rearrangement links TRBV28 to TRBJ1-2; tentatively, D is TRBD1 (5 bases). The clonotype comes from a man in his 60s who had recovered from COVID-19. The sequencing sample was made of peripheral blood. CDR3 region: CASTAGGLSGGYTF. CDR3 nucleotides: TGTGCCAGCACCGCCGGGGGACTGAGCGGTGGCTACACCTTC.